These 12 T cell receptor beta chains were all obtained from the same sample, sequenced in a study of Graves' ophthalmopathy and Graves' hyperthyroidism. RNA transcripts provided the template for amplifying TCR beta CDR3 regions. A first-round RT-PCR used HTBI primers, followed by a second-round multiplex PCR. TCRdb re-analysed the multiplex PCR reads in MiXCR, keeping a single row per CDR3 protein. The top ten clones hold 11% of a sample with around 1,200,000 distinct CDR3 sequences, about 36% of them seen once. The sample was peripheral blood or thyroid tissue (not recorded which). The source of these receptors is an adult man with Graves' hyperthyroidism.

To note about this clonotype: A much more abundant neighbour one base away suggests this may be a read error. The rearrangement joins TRBV12-3 or TRBV12-4 to TRBJ2-7; 7 bases line up with TRBD2. The CDR3 is 15 residues long. The J segment lost 3 bases and the V segment lost 6 bases, leaving 11 bases of the junction unmatched. The CDR3 sequence is CASSPPGGSRYEQYF. CDR3 in DNA: TGTGCCAGCAGCCCCCCTGGCGGGAGTCGCTACGAGCAGTACTTC.

This chain links TRBV29-1 with TRBJ2-7, with TRBD2 matching 9 bases. CDR1 and CDR2 (germline): SQVTM, ANQGSEA. The V segment lost 6 bases and the J segment 7 bases; nucleotides outside the gene matches: 10. This CDR3 has 13 amino acids. This CDR3 reads CSVEGGTSNEQYF. The CDR3 DNA reads as TGCAGCGTGGAGGGGGGGACTAGCAATGAGCAGTACTTC.

Remarks on this clonotype: This may be a read error: a much more frequent sequence differs by one nucleotide. The V call is TRBV19, the J call TRBJ2-7, with 8 bases lining up with TRBD1. The CDR3 has 16 amino acids. The V segment lost 4 bases and the J segment 2 bases; nucleotides outside the gene matches: 10. Germline values: CDR1 LNHDA, CDR2 SQIVND (reference sequence). CDR3: CASSTGQGKNPYEQYF. CDR3 coding DNA: TGTGCCAGTAGTACTGGACAGGGCAAGAACCCCTACGAGCAGTACTTC.

Ten or more counts support this clonotype. The V call is TRBV20-1, the J call TRBJ1-6; D unclear. The CDR3 extends over 13 amino acids. CDR1 is DFQATT, CDR2 SNEGSKA, per germline (reference sequence). Trimming cost V 1 base and J 9 bases, with 10 bases left between them. The CDR3 reads CSARGPERSPLHF. For the CDR3, the DNA is TGCAGTGCTAGAGGCCCAGAACGTTCACCCCTCCACTTT.

The V call is TRBV20-1, the J call TRBJ2-7; TRBD1 aligns across 9 bases. CDR1 is DFQATT and CDR2 is SNEGSKA in the germline V gene (reference sequence). The junction had 7 bases not matched to a gene; V was cut back by 5 bases and J by 2 bases. The CDR3 length is 14 residues. The CDR3 nucleotides read TGCAGTGCTCACCGGGACAGGGAGACCTACGAGCAGTACTTC. Amino acids: CSAHRDRETYEQYF.

This clonotype was recorded many times. This chain connects TRBV11-3 to TRBJ1-1; no clear D gene. The CDR3 extends over 13 amino acids. The V and J ends lost 2 bases and 4 bases respectively, with 8 bases between them. Germline V gene lookup returns CDR1 SGHNT and CDR2 YENEEA. The CDR3 region is CASSLLWSTEAFF. In DNA, the CDR3 is TGTGCCAGCAGCTTACTATGGAGCACTGAAGCTTTCTTT.

This clonotype came up many times. The chain is built from TRBV11-2 and TRBJ2-2, with a weak D call TRBD1 (5 bases). This CDR3 has 14 residues. CDR1 and CDR2 (germline): SGHAT, FQNNGV. V was cut by 5 bases and J by 8 bases, with 15 bases left in between. The CDR3 DNA sequence: TGTGCCAGCAGCGCGACAGATGTAGTAGGGGAGCTGTTTTTT. Its translation: CASSATDVVGELFF.

This clonotype has more than one count but fewer than ten. The chain joins TRBV6-2 or TRBV6-3 to TRBJ1-5, with a tentative D call TRBD1 (6 bases). This CDR3 is built from 20 residues. CDR1 and CDR2 from the germline V gene are MNHEY and SVGEGT. The V end lost 0 bases, the J end lost 2 bases, and 23 bases lay between the germline ends. The CDR3 sequence: CASSYSIVRGGSDGNQPQHF. The CDR3 nucleotides are TGTGCCAGCAGTTACTCGATTGTCCGGGGGGGCTCAGATGGCAATCAGCCCCAGCATTTT.

At least ten counts were recorded for this clonotype. J is TRBJ2-5 and V is TRBV29-1; 8 bases are shared with TRBD1. Per the germline V gene, CDR1 is SQVTM and CDR2 is ANQGSEA. The CDR3 is 16 amino acids. Germline trimming cut 1 base from V and 4 bases from J; bases unmatched to any gene: 11. The CDR3 DNA sequence: TGCAGCGTTGAAGGAGCCGCCCTCGACAGGGGAGAGACCCAGTACTTC. Amino acid sequence: CSVEGAALDRGETQYF.

This clonotype was counted at least ten times. The rearrangement joins TRBV5-1 to TRBJ1-5, with 7 bases matching TRBD1. J was trimmed by 1 base and V by 3 bases; bases with no gene match: 4. CDR3 length: 15 amino acids. CDR1 is SGHRS and CDR2 is YFSETQ in the germline V gene. CDR3 protein: CASSSGTDSNQPQHF. The CDR3 region has the DNA TGCGCCAGCAGCTCGGGGACAGACAGCAATCAGCCCCAGCATTTT.

This clonotype was detected ten times or more. This sequence joins TRBV5-1 and TRBJ1-1; 7 positions match TRBD1. Trimming removed 4 bases from V and 6 bases from J; junction bases left unmatched: 15. The CDR3 covers 16 residues. CDR1 and CDR2 (germline): SGHRS, YFSETQ. The CDR3 sequence: CASSLRGRVKGPEAFF. The CDR3 region has the DNA TGCGCCAGCAGCCTCAGGGGGAGGGTGAAGGGGCCTGAAGCTTTCTTT.

The chain employs TRBV12-3 or TRBV12-4 and TRBJ2-2, with 10 bases fitting TRBD1. The length of the CDR3 is 18 residues. J gave up 4 bases and V 5 bases, and 13 bases lay outside the gene matches. CDR3 amino acids: CASSPQPGTGAGTGELFF. The CDR3 DNA is TGTGCCAGCAGTCCCCAACCCGGGACAGGGGCGGGCACCGGGGAGCTGTTTTTT.